The entry below describes one TCR beta chain. A few counts support this clone. What antigen it recognizes has not been identified. The record has no base qualities; no much larger clone is one base away. This sample was included in a study of shared clonotypes between healthy human individuals (TCRdb year 2020). With regard to the full study: A couple of women and three men aged 18 to 49 years were included in the cohort. Different laboratories and diverse techniques were used to prepare libraries and sequence TCR repertoires, to increase sequencing depth and limit assay-specific biases. To estimate repertoire size and how much clonotype sharing occurs between individuals, the study deeply sequenced the blood TCR repertoires of five healthy adults. Per donor, leukapheresis produced somewhere between about 0.85 and 9.5 billion PBMCs. For each donor, CD4 naive and CD4 memory were each run on three plates, CD8 naive on two plates, and CD8 memory on one plate. What the authors observed across the whole study: Compared with non-shared clonotypes, clonotypes shared by all four sorted-subset donors had higher generation probabilities. Rarefaction of sorted-subset datasets indicated incomplete sequencing despite the large sequencing depth. The genetic and exposure-history diversity represented was limited by the small number of donors. Pairwise subsampling indicated that sequencing depth was expected to affect the degree of clonotype sharing among donors. Across four donors, 4.5% to 6.5% of naive CD4, approximately 3.6% of naive CD8, around 2.5% of memory CD4, and 0.4% of memory CD8 clonotypes were shared. Estimated clonotype richness was generally larger for naive than for memory subsets. Sampling was restricted to blood, and TCR repertoires in tissue are likely to differ from TCR repertoires in blood.

Germline trimming: 2 bases from V, 7 bases from J; junction bases outside gene matches: 5. CDR3 length: 14 amino acids, cysteine to phenylalanine. The sequence is cut down to CDR3 DNA, 42 bases in frame from base 1. Via the germline V gene, CDR1 is SGHRS and CDR2 YFSETQ. The donors were healthy, HIV-negative adults with no recently reported acute infections or vaccinations. All donors were Caucasian adults living in Nashville, Tennessee, USA. CD4+ T cells were enriched by magnetic negative selection; naive cells were then positively selected on CD45RA, and the negative fraction formed the memory subset. Blood was collected by leukapheresis, and PBMCs were isolated by Ficoll-Histopaque density gradient centrifugation and then cryopreserved in liquid nitrogen vapor phase. Analytical flow cytometry was used to check the purity and quantity of each magnetically sorted T cell population. Genomic DNA was isolated from every sorted fraction and measured by UV absorbance on a Nanodrop 2000c.

Using the deep immunoSEQ assay, multiplex PCR amplified TCR CDR3 regions from genomic DNA. For each cell subset, the extracted genomic DNA was distributed evenly across all wells of several immunoSEQ 96-well plates, and each plate served as one replicate. For sorted subsets, 150 to 250 ng genomic DNA, equal to 25,000 to 35,000 T cell genomes, was loaded into each replicate PCR. The purified libraries were quantified using a Qubit 3.0 fluorometer, sized with a Bioanalyzer 2100, and then quantified again using the KAPA Library Quantification kit. Each immunoSEQ 96-well plate was sequenced on its own single-read 150-cycle Illumina NextSeq 550 flow cell. On the authors' methods: Because only junctional sequences without quality scores were contained in the immunoSEQ output, filtering matching that applied to full-length reads could not be performed. Sequences were annotated with PyIR, a Python wrapper for IgBLAST v1.9, using IMGT germline references to assign V/J genes and CDR3. Any read was removed if the V/J assignment was weak (E-value above 1e-6), the CDR3 was missing, or the read contained stop codons, out-of-frame junctions, or ambiguous translated residues. A V3J clonotype was defined by an identical inferred V gene, J gene, and CDR3 amino acid sequence. Percentage overlap between repertoires was calculated by dividing the number of shared unique clonotypes by the size of the smaller repertoire. Repertoire richness was assessed with RTK rarefaction, the Chao1 estimator, and Recon v2.1 estimates of unobserved clonotypes. OLGA was used to compute generation probabilities for all TCRbeta clonotypes that the gDNA method yielded from four donors. The clones in this table, taken by TCRdb from immuneACCESS, are in-frame only. Not every clone is retained; where verified, under half of the shortfall comes from an unresolved V gene, and the cause of the rest is unknown. The DNA gave D and trimming, while V, J and clone size come from that table. The sample table contains some 1.4 million clones; only one count was recorded for about 96% of them. The ten largest clones take up roughly 1.2% of the sample.

This sequence was found in a man aged 25 to 40 in good health. Sample: naive CD4+ T cells sorted from blood. Sample cell subset or site, as interpreted from the label and publication: CD45RA+ positively selected. The chain links TRBV5-1 with TRBJ2-2, with 7 central nucleotides matching TRBD1. The CDR3 here reads CASSLGTVGGELFF. The DNA reads TGCGCCAGCAGCTTAGGGACAGTCGGCGGGGAGCTGTTTTTT. Beyond the CDR3, the reference TRBV5-1 and TRBJ2-2 genes provide the residues; the full variable domain reads: KAGVTQTPRYLIKTRGQQVTLSCSPISGHRSVSWYQQTPGQGLQFLFEYFSETQRNKGNFPGRFSGRQFSNSRSEMNVSTLELGDSALYLCASSLGTVGGELFFGEGSRLTVL.